The present TCR beta chain was sequenced within a study of blood T cell repertoires in COVID-19. Germline CDR1 and CDR2: SGHVS and FNYEAQ. V shed 2 bases, J shed 5 bases, and the junction held 5 bases outside the gene matches. The CDR3 has 17 amino acids. The method was immunoSEQ multiplex PCR; TCRdb's version includes in-frame clones alone and lacks a portion of them. The sample has under 200,000 clones, over 70% seen once. Sequencing input: PBMCs or T cells enriched from blood (not recorded which). V is TRBV7-6 and J is TRBJ2-2, with 13 nucleotides matching TRBD2. This receptor was identified in a man over 45 who had recovered from COVID-19. In DNA, the CDR3 is TGTGCCAGCAGCTTACCGGGACTAGCGGGACAAACCGGGGAGCTGTTTTTT. This gives the protein CASSLPGLAGQTGELFF.